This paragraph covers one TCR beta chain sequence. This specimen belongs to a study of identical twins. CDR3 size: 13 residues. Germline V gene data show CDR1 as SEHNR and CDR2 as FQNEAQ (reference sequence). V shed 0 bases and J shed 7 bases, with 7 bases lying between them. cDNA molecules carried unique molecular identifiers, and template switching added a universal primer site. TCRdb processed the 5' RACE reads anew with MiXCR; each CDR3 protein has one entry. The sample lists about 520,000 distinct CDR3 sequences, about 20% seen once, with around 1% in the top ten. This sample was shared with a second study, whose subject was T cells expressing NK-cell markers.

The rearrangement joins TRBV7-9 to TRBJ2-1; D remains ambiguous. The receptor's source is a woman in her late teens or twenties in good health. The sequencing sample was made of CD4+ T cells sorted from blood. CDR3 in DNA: TGTGCCAGCAGCTTAGCGCAAGGGAATGAGCAGTTCTTC. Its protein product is CASSLAQGNEQFF.